One sample yielded the 17 T cell receptor beta chains listed below, sequenced in a study of regulatory T cells in long-lasting Graves disease. Time point in this sample: newly diagnosed GD, antithyroid drugs for less than 3 months. There was RNA extracted from PBMCs, and the TCR library was made from it. For TCR beta, libraries came from iRepertoire HTBI primers and Arm-PCR of CDR3 regions. Using its own MiXCR run on the multiplex PCR reads, TCRdb lists one record per CDR3 protein. The sample has 550,000 to 600,000 distinct CDR3 sequences, about 16% seen once. In addition, the sample was reused for a study of T cells in Graves' hyperthyroidism and ophthalmopathy.

Sequences were derived from peripheral blood mononuclear cells (PBMCs), sampled at new diagnosis, from a patient treated with antithyroid drugs. The origin of the receptors is a man between 18 and 35 years old with Graves disease.

This clonotype was seen many times. The chain joins TRBV30 to TRBJ1-3; D gene ambiguous. V lost 8 bases and J lost 2, with 13 bases in between. The CDR3 runs 13 residues. Germline-derived CDR1 and CDR2 are GTSNPN and SVGIG (reference sequence). The CDR3 here is CAAERVTGNTIYF. As DNA, the CDR3 is TGTGCCGCCGAGCGTGTGACTGGAAACACCATATATTTT. The whole variable domain, filled in from reference TRBV30 and TRBJ1-3, reads SQTIHQWPATLVQPVGSPLSLECTVEGTSNPNLYWYRQAAGRGLQLLFYSVGIGQISSEVPQNLSASRPQDRQFILSSKKLLLSDSGFYLCAAERVTGNTIYFGEGSWLTVV.

This clonotype came up many times. The chain couples TRBV12-3 or TRBV12-4 to TRBJ2-7; D is perhaps TRBD1 (6 bases). The CDR3 runs to 12 residues. Trimming stripped 7 bases from V and 4 bases from J, with 11 bases between. CDR3 residues: CASKGEPYEQYF. The CDR3 coding sequence is TGTGCCAGCAAGGGGGAGCCATACGAGCAGTACTTC.

In this sample, this clonotype turned up many times. The chain joins TRBV4-1 to TRBJ1-5; 9 bases are shared with TRBD1. Germline loops: CDR1 MGHRA, CDR2 YSYEKL. Trimming cost V 3 bases and J 3 bases; bases outside gene matches: 3. The CDR3 totals 15 residues. CDR3 bases: TGCGCCAGCAGCCAGGGACAGGGACACAATCAGCCCCAGCATTTT. Translated, it gives CASSQGQGHNQPQHF.

The rearrangement links TRBV18 to TRBJ2-6, with no clear D. Per germline, CDR1 KGHSH and CDR2 LQKENI. Trimming cost V 0 bases and J 2 bases, with 8 bases left between them. The CDR3 covers 16 residues. CDR3 DNA sequence: TGTGCCAGCTCACCACCGGGTAAGGCTGGGGCCAACGTCCTGACTTTC. It yields the protein CASSPPGKAGANVLTF.

Of note for this clonotype: This sequence may be a read error, since a much larger clone differs from it by one base. This rearrangement joins TRBV9 to TRBJ2-3; possible D gene TRBD1, 5 bases. The J call may be faulty, since TRBJ2-5 better matches the DNA end. This CDR3 spans 15 amino acids. Looked up from germline, CDR1 is SGDLS and CDR2 is YYNGEE. The chain's CDR3 is CASSAYGGAMETQYF. CDR3 nucleotide sequence: TGTGCCAGCAGCGCCTATGGTGGGGCGATGGAGACCCAGTACTTC.

This clonotype has a count of ten or more. The V call is TRBV28, the J call TRBJ1-1, with D tentatively TRBD1 (5 bases). There are 14 residues in the CDR3. From germline, CDR1 is MDHEN and CDR2 SYDVKM. V lost 7 bases and J lost 4, with 16 bases in between. The CDR3 reads CASKSRGTVTEAFF. The DNA for the CDR3 is TGTGCCAGCAAATCAAGGGGTACGGTCACTGAAGCTTTCTTT.

This clonotype was seen a few times. The rearrangement joins TRBV6-1 to TRBJ1-2, with 8 bases lining up with TRBD1. Per germline, CDR1 MNHNS and CDR2 SASEGT. The CDR3 extends over 13 amino acids. V trimming: 10 bases; J trimming: 7 bases; junction bases outside the gene matches: 11. The DNA for the CDR3 is TGTGCCACCCACCCCAGGGGGCCATTTGGCTACACCTTC. Translated: CATHPRGPFGYTF.

The CDR3 DNA sequence: TGTGCCAGCAGCTTAGCTAGTGGACTAGCGGATCCTAGCGGGTACAATGAGCAGTTCTTC. This gives the protein CASSLASGLADPSGYNEQFF. The chain couples TRBV7-2 to TRBJ2-1, with TRBD2 matching over 10 bases. Trimming took 0 bases from V and 4 from J; bases not matched to a gene: 15. Germline V lookup: CDR1 SGHTA, CDR2 FQGNSA. CDR3 size: 20 residues.

The rearrangement uses TRBV7-6 and TRBJ1-5, with D maybe TRBD1 (5 bases). This CDR3 has 15 residues. Looked up from germline, CDR1 is SGHVS and CDR2 is FNYEAQ. The ends were cut back, 1 base at V and 3 bases at J, with 10 bases in the middle. The CDR3 DNA reads as TGTGCCAGCAGCTTAGACCAGGGCTTCAATCAGCCCCAGCATTTT. Amino acid sequence: CASSLDQGFNQPQHF. Using reference TRBV7-6 and TRBJ1-5 for the parts outside the CDR3, the full variable domain is GAGVSQSPRYKVTKRGQDVALRCDPISGHVSLYWYRQALGQGPEFLTYFNYEAQQDKSGLPNDRFSAERPEGSISTLTIQRTEQRDSAMYRCASSLDQGFNQPQHFGDGTRLSIL.

This clonotype appeared many times. V and J are TRBV28 and TRBJ1-2, with 7 bases fitting TRBD1. The CDR3 length is 15 residues. With V trimmed by 5 bases and J by 1 base, 7 bases remained unmatched. Germline loops: CDR1 MDHEN, CDR2 SYDVKM. The CDR3 region is CASSLTGVGNYGYTF. The CDR3 DNA follows: TGTGCCAGCAGTCTTACAGGGGTCGGTAACTATGGCTACACCTTC.

A few counts support this clonotype. The V and J genes are TRBV29-1 and TRBJ2-6; D is unresolved. V lost 6 bases to trimming and J lost 2 bases, with 8 bases between them. CDR3 length: 13 residues. The V gene's germline CDR1 is SQVTM and CDR2 ANQGSEA. This CDR3 is CSVAPAGANVLTF. CDR3 DNA: TGCAGCGTCGCACCCGCTGGGGCCAACGTCCTGACTTTC.

This clonotype was seen only a few times. The chain combines TRBV27 with TRBJ1-2; D is possibly TRBD1 (6 bases). CDR3 length: 15 residues. Germline-derived CDR1 and CDR2 are MNHEY and SMNVEV (reference sequence). Trimming cost V 4 bases and J 1 base, with 13 bases left between them. The CDR3 here is CASSSTGLRNYGYTF. The CDR3 DNA reads as TGTGCCAGCAGTTCAACAGGGTTACGTAACTATGGCTACACCTTC.

The chain employs TRBV7-2 and TRBJ2-3, with a weak D call TRBD1 (7 bases). V was cut by 1 base and J by 2 bases, with 13 bases left in between. This CDR3 is 16 amino acids long. Looked up from germline, CDR1 is SGHTA and CDR2 is FQGNSA. In DNA form, the CDR3 reads TGTGCCAGCAGCTTAGGGCAGGGGGGATCCACAGATACGCAGTATTTT. The encoded protein is CASSLGQGGSTDTQYF. Looking up the rest from reference TRBV7-2 and TRBJ2-3 gives the full variable domain: GAGVSQSPSNKVTEKGKDVELRCDPISGHTALYWYRQSLGQGLEFLIYFQGNSAPDKSGLPSDRFSAERTGGSVSTLTIQRTQQEDSAVYLCASSLGQGGSTDTQYFGPGTRLTVL.

V usage is TRBV5-4 and J usage is TRBJ2-5; 9 nucleotides agree with TRBD1. The V and J ends lost 4 bases and 4 bases, in that order; junction bases with no gene match: 8. This CDR3 spans 15 amino acids. Germline V gene lookup returns CDR1 SGHNT and CDR2 YYREEE (reference sequence). The CDR3 nucleotides read TGTGCCAGCAGCCTGGACAGGGGCGTGGGAGAGACCCAGTACTTC. It codes for CASSLDRGVGETQYF.

The table lists this clonotype with many counts. The V and J genes are TRBV2 and TRBJ2-1; the D gene is possibly TRBD2 (6 bases). CDR1 SNHLY and CDR2 FYNNEI come from the germline V gene. This CDR3 has 14 amino acids. V gave up 5 bases and J gave up 4 bases, with 12 bases separating them. The CDR3, as DNA: TGTGCCAGCAGTTTCGGGACTTCATACAATGAGCAGTTCTTC. Translating it yields CASSFGTSYNEQFF.

The J gene is TRBJ2-3, the V gene TRBV12-3 or TRBV12-4; D is possibly TRBD1 or TRBD2 (5 bases each). Trimming left V 4 bases short and J 0 bases short, with 29 bases between. The CDR3 contains 21 residues. The CDR3 nucleotides are TGTGCCAGCAGTTCCCTAAACCTTGGGGGACGGACGTCTCTTAGCACAGATACGCAGTATTTT. Its protein product is CASSSLNLGGRTSLSTDTQYF.

This clonotype was counted many times. J is TRBJ2-2 and V is TRBV19, with D hard to call. This CDR3 spans 14 amino acids. The germline gives CDR1 LNHDA, CDR2 SQIVND (reference sequence). The V and J ends lost 9 bases and 1 base respectively, with 12 bases between them. The CDR3 DNA sequence: TGTGCCAGCAGCTTATCCAGGAACACCGGGGAGCTGTTTTTT. Translating gives CASSLSRNTGELFF. The full variable domain, rest sourced from reference TRBV19 and TRBJ2-2, is DGGITQSPKYLFRKEGQNVTLSCEQNLNHDAMYWYRQDPGQGLRLIYYSQIVNDFQKGDIAEGYSVSREKKESFPLTVTSAQKNPTAFYLCASSLSRNTGELFFGEGSRLTVL.